This T cell receptor beta chain appears in the sequencing data of a study of blood T cell repertoires in COVID-19. Whole-study context: COVID-19 samples, acute and convalescent, were from the United States, Italy and Spain. T cells, B-cell-depleted T cells, or PBMCs provided the cDNA or gDNA that served as material.

Original processing methods: Reference gene primer amplification gave nucleated cell count estimates. The data were produced by immunoSEQ multiplex PCR, yet TCRdb's version contains in-frame clones alone and is incomplete. V and J calls and clone size follow that table, whereas D and trimming were derived from the DNA. The repertoire holds 150,000 or so clones, roughly 86% seen once, with about 0.98% in the top ten. The length of the CDR3 is 13 residues. Trimming pared 9 bases from V and 9 bases from J, leaving 18 bases between. Per the germline V gene, CDR1 is LGHNA and CDR2 is YNFKEQ. Sequenced input: peripheral blood. The receptor's source is a man aged 18 to 30 with acute or convalescent COVID-19. The chain couples TRBV4-2 to TRBJ2-1; possible D gene TRBD1, 6 bases. The CDR3 DNA reads as TGTGCCAGATATCAAAACAGGGTTTGTGAGCAGTTCTTC. Translating it yields CARYQNRVCEQFF.